The 15 T cell receptor beta chains given below trace back to one sample, sequenced in a study of cytomegalovirus exposure and HLA in healthy donors. PCR employed 60 Vbeta and 13 Jbeta primers. Profiled with immunoSEQ multiplex PCR; TCRdb holds only in-frame clones, not every one. Of roughly 180,000 clones listed, approximately 78% are singletons. Sequencing input: PBMCs. These receptors were taken from a woman between 18 and 30 years old in good health and CMV-seronegative.

The J gene is TRBJ2-3, the V gene TRBV11-3; no clear D gene. CDR1 is SGHNT, CDR2 YENEEA, per germline. This CDR3 region has 14 residues. Trimming stripped 3 bases from V and 3 bases from J, with 10 bases between. The CDR3 DNA reads as TGTGCCAGCAGCTTTGCGGTTACGACAGATACGCAGTATTTT. Protein sequence: CASSFAVTTDTQYF. Full variable domain (rest looked up from reference TRBV11-3 and TRBJ2-3): EAGVVQSPRYKIIEKKQPVAFWCNPISGHNTLYWYLQNLGQGPELLIRYENEEAVDDSQLPKDRFSAERLKGVDSTLKIQPAELGDSAVYLCASSFAVTTDTQYFGPGTRLTVL.

This clone was observed a single time. V usage is TRBV7-3 and J usage is TRBJ2-3; weak D call: TRBD2 (6 bases). This CDR3 region has 11 residues. Germline V lookup: CDR1 SGHTA, CDR2 FQGTGA. The V gene lost 7 bases and the J gene lost 9 bases, with 11 bases spanning the gap. In nucleotides, the CDR3 is TGTGCCAGCACAAATCTAGCGACGCAGTATTTT. This encodes CASTNLATQYF. Looking up the rest from reference TRBV7-3 and TRBJ2-3 gives the full variable domain: GAGVSQTPSNKVTEKGKYVELRCDPISGHTALYWYRQSLGQGPEFLIYFQGTGAADDSGLPNDRFFAVRPEGSVSTLKIQRTERGDSAVYLCASTNLATQYFGPGTRLTVL.

V usage is TRBV28 and J usage is TRBJ1-4, with 10 bases that match TRBD1. This CDR3 has 16 amino acids. V was pared by 4 bases and J by 5 bases, with 7 bases of the junction left unmatched. Germline lookup yields CDR1 MDHEN and CDR2 SYDVKM. As DNA, the CDR3 is TGTGCCAGCAGTTACCTACCGGGACAGGGGAATGAAAAACTGTTTTTT. Protein product: CASSYLPGQGNEKLFF.

V gene TRBV13 combines with J gene TRBJ2-3; no definite D call. Deletions cut 3 bases from V and 0 bases from J, with 13 bases between. Germline V gene sequence: CDR1 PRHDT, CDR2 FYEKMQ (reference sequence). The CDR3 totals 16 residues. This CDR3 reads CASSFNPAASTDTQYF. The CDR3 nucleotides read TGTGCCAGCAGCTTCAACCCCGCGGCTAGCACAGATACGCAGTATTTT.

Details on this clone: A read error may account for a junction end that differs from germline. This rearrangement joins TRBV7-7 to TRBJ2-2; TRBD2 agrees at 9 bases. Germline CDR1 is SSHAT and CDR2 is FNYEAQ (reference sequence). The CDR3 has 15 residues. The CDR3 DNA follows: TGTGCTAGCAGCCCCCGGGGCGGGAGGGCCGGGGAGCTGTTTTTT. It specifies CASSPRGGRAGELFF.

This chain uses TRBV7-9 with TRBJ2-2; D remains ambiguous. CDR1 SEHNR and CDR2 FQNEAQ come from the germline V gene (reference sequence). CDR3 length equals 15 residues. Trimming removed 1 base from V and 5 bases from J, with 11 bases in between. The CDR3 DNA is TGTGCCAGCAGCTTAGAAGCCTTTCGGACCGGGGAGCTGTTTTTT. Protein: CASSLEAFRTGELFF.

The chain is built from TRBV29-1 and TRBJ2-1; TRBD1 agrees at 9 bases. Losses at the gene ends were 7 bases for V and 3 bases for J; bases not matched to a gene: 4. The germline gives CDR1 SQVTM, CDR2 ANQGSEA. The length of the CDR3 is 13 residues. Written as DNA, the CDR3 is TGCAGCGAAGTGGGACAGGGCTACAATGAGCAGTTCTTC. Residues: CSEVGQGYNEQFF.

The chain carries TRBV5-1 and TRBJ2-3; 8 positions agree with TRBD2. With V trimmed by 4 bases and J by 6 bases, 13 bases remained unmatched. Germline V gene lookup returns CDR1 SGHRS and CDR2 YFSETQ. The CDR3 consists of 16 residues. Here the CDR3 reads CASSTGGGGHPDTQYF. Written as DNA, the CDR3 is TGCGCCAGCAGCACCGGGGGGGGAGGACACCCCGATACGCAGTATTTT.

V and J are TRBV28 and TRBJ2-2; D is ambiguous. This CDR3 has 12 amino acids. Germline lookup yields CDR1 MDHEN and CDR2 SYDVKM. Deletions cut 5 bases from V and 2 bases from J, with 3 bases between. DNA of the CDR3: TGTGCCAGCAGTCTTAACACCGGGGAGCTGTTTTTT. Residues: CASSLNTGELFF.

On this clone itself: One junction end does not reproduce the germline sequence, and a read error may be involved. The chain is built from TRBV7-9 and TRBJ1-1; maybe TRBD1 (5 bases). Germline V gene data show CDR1 as SEHNR and CDR2 as FQNEAQ (reference sequence). The CDR3 contains 12 residues. As DNA, the CDR3 is TGTTCCAGCAGCATGGGACTACTGGAAGCTTTCTTT. Its protein is CSSSMGLLEAFF.

The genes are TRBV4-1 and TRBJ1-6; 7 nucleotides agree with TRBD1. Germline V CDR1 and CDR2: MGHRA, YSYEKL. V gave up 2 bases and J gave up 4 bases; unmatched junction bases: 23. The CDR3 loop spans 22 amino acids. CDR3 bases: TGCGCCAGCAGCCAACCTCCGTGGACAGGAGGCCAGGATCAGGTTTATAATTCACCCCTCCACTTT. Protein product: CASSQPPWTGGQDQVYNSPLHF.

The chain joins TRBV7-3 to TRBJ2-2, with 11 positions matching TRBD2. The germline CDR1 and CDR2 sequences are SGHTA and FQGTGA. CDR3 length equals 14 residues. Trimming at V came to 5 bases and at J to 6 bases, leaving 2 bases not matched to a gene. The CDR3 reads CASSVAGGSGELFF. CDR3 sequence (DNA): TGTGCCAGCAGCGTAGCGGGAGGGTCCGGGGAGCTGTTTTTT.

The chain uses TRBV7-9 and TRBJ2-3; a weak D match, TRBD1 (6 bases). CDR1 is SEHNR, CDR2 FQNEAQ, per germline (reference sequence). With 2 bases removed from V and 4 bases from J, the gap between germline ends came to 10 bases. The CDR3 has 14 residues. CDR3 sequence: CASSLTQGSDTQYF. The CDR3 DNA reads TGTGCCAGCAGCTTAACGCAGGGGTCAGATACGCAGTATTTT.

The chain joins TRBV6-5 to TRBJ1-3; possible D gene TRBD1, 5 bases. Germline CDR1 and CDR2: MNHEY and SVGAGI. The CDR3 runs to 16 residues. Trimming took off 0 bases at V and 3 bases at J, with 12 bases between the two ends. CDR3 loop: CASSYSTVNRGNTIYF. CDR3 sequence (DNA): TGTGCCAGCAGTTACTCGACAGTTAACCGTGGAAACACCATATATTTT.

This chain joins TRBV9 and TRBJ1-1; tentative D call: TRBD1 (5 bases). Trimming cost V 0 bases and J 8 bases, with 11 bases left between them. There are 13 residues in the CDR3. Per the germline V gene, CDR1 is SGDLS and CDR2 is YYNGEE. The CDR3 DNA reads as TGTGCCAGCAGCGTAGGGGCGGGGACGGAAGCTTTCTTT. This codes for CASSVGAGTEAFF.